Below, 20 T cell receptor beta chains from the same sample are listed, as sequenced in a study of CD4 T cells in relation to SARS-CoV-2 and coronaviruses. Assay used: immunoSEQ multiplex PCR; TCRdb lists only in-frame clones, some missing. The sample has 40,000 or so clones, over 75% seen once. Sequencing was carried out using memory CD4+ T cells from PBMCs. Source of these receptors: an adult with COVID-19.

The rearrangement uses TRBV5-1 and TRBJ2-1; 12 bases align to TRBD2. Trimming removed 4 bases from V and 6 bases from J; junction bases left unmatched: 8. This CDR3 region has 16 residues. Germline V lookup: CDR1 SGHRS, CDR2 YFSETQ. The CDR3 protein is CASSPPLAGGVNEQFF. CDR3 DNA: TGCGCCAGCAGCCCCCCACTAGCGGGAGGAGTCAATGAGCAGTTCTTC. Supplemented by reference TRBV5-1 and TRBJ2-1, the full variable domain reads KAGVTQTPRYLIKTRGQQVTLSCSPISGHRSVSWYQQTPGQGLQFLFEYFSETQRNKGNFPGRFSGRQFSNSRSEMNVSTLELGDSALYLCASSPPLAGGVNEQFFGPGTRLTVL.

The CDR3 coding sequence is TGCGCCAGCAGCCAAACAGGGGGCGAGTACGAGCAGTACTTC. Its protein product is CASSQTGGEYEQYF. V gene TRBV5-1 combines with J gene TRBJ2-7, with TRBD1 identical over 9 bases. The CDR3 totals 14 residues. V lost 4 bases to trimming and J lost 4 bases; unmatched junction nucleotides: 6. Germline V gene sequence: CDR1 SGHRS, CDR2 YFSETQ.

In its sample, this clone was seen once. The rearrangement uses TRBV5-1 and TRBJ1-4; D is ambiguous. V was shortened by 5 bases and J by 0 bases, with 11 bases between the two germline ends. CDR1 SGHRS and CDR2 YFSETQ come from the germline V gene. The CDR3 has 15 amino acids. The CDR3 region has the DNA TGCGCCAGCAGTCCGGACGGGACAACTAATGAAAAACTGTTTTTT. As protein: CASSPDGTTNEKLFF.

This chain uses TRBV21-1 with TRBJ1-2. TRBV21-1 is marked as a pseudogene. The CDR3 sequence is 13 residues long. The CDR3 nucleotides are TGTGCCAGCAGCCCGGGGCCAAGGCATGGCTACACCTTC. This encodes CASSPGPRHGYTF.

The chain is built from TRBV5-4 and TRBJ2-2, with D hard to call. V lost 1 base, J lost 3 bases, and 10 bases lay in between. Germline V gene sequence: CDR1 SGHNT, CDR2 YYREEE (reference sequence). The CDR3 consists of 15 residues. The CDR3 reads CASSLPNGDTGELFF. As DNA, the CDR3 is TGTGCCAGCAGCTTGCCCAACGGAGACACCGGGGAGCTGTTTTTT.

The gene calls are TRBV21-1 and TRBJ1-4; the D call TRBD1 from the table was never checked on the DNA. TRBV21-1 is annotated as a pseudogene. The CDR3 sequence is 16 residues long. This CDR3 reads CASSKGWPRSNEKLFF. The CDR3 DNA reads as TGTGCCAGCAGCAAAGGGTGGCCCAGGTCTAATGAAAAACTGTTTTTT.

This sequence joins TRBV27 and TRBJ1-5; D not resolved. The CDR3 sequence is 15 residues long. V was shortened by 5 bases and J by 1 base, with 12 bases between the two germline ends. CDR1 and CDR2 (germline): MNHEY, SMNVEV (reference sequence). DNA for the CDR3: TGTGCCAGCAGTACCCTGGGGAGAAGCAATCAGCCCCAGCATTTT. It yields the protein CASSTLGRSNQPQHF.

This clone came up once. The chain couples TRBV24-1 to TRBJ2-1; 11 nucleotides match TRBD2. J gave up 5 bases and V 4 bases, and 9 bases lay outside the gene matches. Germline-derived CDR1 and CDR2 are KGHDR and SFDVKD. This CDR3 region has 17 residues. The CDR3 bases are TGTGCCACCAGTGACTCTAAACTAGCGGGAGTAAACAATGAGCAGTTCTTC. Translating gives CATSDSKLAGVNNEQFF.

This chain connects TRBV6-2 or TRBV6-3 to TRBJ2-2; 15 positions agree with TRBD2. The ends lost 4 bases at V and 5 bases at J; junction bases unmatched: 5. This CDR3 contains 17 residues. Germline-derived CDR1 and CDR2 are MNHEY and SVGEGT. The CDR3 here is CASSFGLAGGRTGELFF. The DNA of the CDR3 is TGTGCCAGCAGTTTCGGACTAGCGGGAGGGCGAACCGGGGAGCTGTTTTTT.

This chain joins TRBV5-1 and TRBJ1-4; 10 bases are shared with TRBD1. The CDR3 runs 15 residues. Germline V gene lookup returns CDR1 SGHRS and CDR2 YFSETQ. V lost 7 bases to trimming and J lost 8 bases; unmatched junction nucleotides: 11. DNA for the CDR3: TGCGCCAGCGGCGTGGGGACAGGGGTTGACGAAAAACTGTTTTTT. This encodes CASGVGTGVDEKLFF. Using reference TRBV5-1 and TRBJ1-4 for the parts outside the CDR3, the full variable domain is KAGVTQTPRYLIKTRGQQVTLSCSPISGHRSVSWYQQTPGQGLQFLFEYFSETQRNKGNFPGRFSGRQFSNSRSEMNVSTLELGDSALYLCASGVGTGVDEKLFFGSGTQLSVL.

The V and J genes are TRBV2 and TRBJ2-7; D gene unclear. The CDR3 totals 11 residues. The V end lost 5 bases, the J end lost 3 bases, and 5 bases lay between the germline ends. Germline V CDR1 and CDR2: SNHLY, FYNNEI. Written as DNA, the CDR3 is TGTGCCAGCAGTAAGTTCTACGAGCAGTACTTC. Translating it yields CASSKFYEQYF.

The V and J genes are TRBV5-1 and TRBJ2-2; 8 positions agree with TRBD2. Trimming cost V 5 bases and J 7 bases; bases outside gene matches: 7. This CDR3 is 14 amino acids long. Germline loops: CDR1 SGHRS, CDR2 YFSETQ. This CDR3 reads CASRVSGIGGELFF. DNA of the CDR3: TGCGCCAGCAGGGTTAGCGGGATCGGCGGGGAGCTGTTTTTT.

V and J are TRBV28 and TRBJ1-5, with 8 bases matching TRBD1. Germline CDR1 is MDHEN and CDR2 is SYDVKM. J gave up 4 bases and V 5 bases, and 13 bases lay outside the gene matches. CDR3 length: 17 amino acids. This CDR3 is CASSPSRSGGLNQPQHF. As DNA, the CDR3 is TGTGCCAGCAGTCCCTCCCGATCAGGGGGCTTAAATCAGCCCCAGCATTTT.

V and J are TRBV29-1 and TRBJ2-1; possibly TRBD2 for D (6 bases). The length of the CDR3 is 12 residues. Trimming cost V 7 bases and J 4 bases, with 11 bases left between them. CDR1 SQVTM and CDR2 ANQGSEA come from the germline V gene. The CDR3 loop is CSGRDSYNEQFF. CDR3 nucleotide sequence: TGCAGCGGCCGGGACTCGTACAATGAGCAGTTCTTC.

The V call is TRBV12-5, the J call TRBJ2-7; 8 bases map to TRBD1. The CDR3 runs to 15 residues. V shed 4 bases and J 3 bases; nucleotides not matched to a gene: 8. Looked up from germline, CDR1 is LGHNT and CDR2 is FRNRAP. CDR3 nucleotide sequence: TGTGCTAGTGGTTACCCGACAGGGGATTGCTACGAGCAGTACTTC. As protein: CASGYPTGDCYEQYF.

This clone was seen just once. The chain is built from TRBV10-1 and TRBJ2-3; 8 nucleotides agree with TRBD2. CDR3 length: 17 amino acids. V lost 3 bases, J lost 5 bases, and 13 bases stayed unmatched. Germline CDR1 is WNHNN and CDR2 is SYGVQD (reference sequence). As DNA, the CDR3 is TGCGCCAGCAGTGACCCCATGGACGGGAGGGCCAGAGATACGCAGTATTTT. This translates into CASSDPMDGRARDTQYF.

The chain couples TRBV6-2 or TRBV6-3 to TRBJ2-5; D might be TRBD2 (6 bases). Trimming took off 4 bases at V and 9 bases at J, with 15 bases between the two ends. The CDR3 runs 13 residues. Germline-derived CDR1 and CDR2 are MNHEY and SVGEGT. CDR3 amino acids: CASSFGGPRAQYF. Here the CDR3 DNA reads TGTGCCAGCAGTTTTGGAGGGCCCAGGGCCCAGTACTTC.

This clone has more than one count but fewer than ten. The rearrangement links TRBV6-5 to TRBJ1-6, with D hard to call. CDR1 and CDR2 (germline): MNHEY, SVGAGI. The CDR3 sequence is 15 residues long. V shed 2 bases and J shed 6 bases, with 11 bases lying between them. The CDR3 sequence is CASSYQLWTNSPLHF. The CDR3 DNA sequence: TGTGCCAGCAGTTACCAACTGTGGACTAATTCACCCCTCCACTTT.

The gene calls are TRBV28 and TRBJ1-5, with D maybe TRBD1 (5 bases). In germline, CDR1 is MDHEN, CDR2 SYDVKM. Trimming shortened V by 11 bases and J by 5 bases, and 19 bases separated the two germline ends. The CDR3 has 14 amino acids. Here the CDR3 reads CACTGLLRDQPQHF. The CDR3 coding sequence is TGTGCCTGCACGGGACTCCTAAGAGATCAGCCCCAGCATTTT.

This rearrangement joins TRBV29-1 to TRBJ2-3, with 8 bases matching TRBD1. The germline V gene encodes CDR1 SQVTM and CDR2 ANQGSEA. After removal of 5 bases from V and 4 bases from J, the junction contained 8 bases not matched to a gene. The length of the CDR3 is 14 residues. The CDR3 region is CSVRDRSSADTQYF. In nucleotides, the CDR3 is TGCAGCGTTAGGGACAGGTCCAGCGCAGATACGCAGTATTTT.